The next 17 T cell receptor beta chains were all read from a single sample in a study of control samples from healthy donors and cancer patients. Repertoires were generated with immunoSEQ multiplex PCR, while TCRdb's copy carries only in-frame clones and drops some. This sample has about 73,000 clones; about 93% occur once, and the top ten carry around 6.4%. Sequenced material: blood. All receptors come from a woman aged 40 to 50 in good health.

This chain joins TRBV5-1 and TRBJ2-1; the match to TRBD2 covers 9 bases. V lost 4 bases and J lost 3; bases outside the gene matches: 5. The germline CDR1 and CDR2 sequences are SGHRS and YFSETQ. The CDR3 is made up of 15 amino acids. The CDR3 DNA reads TGCGCCAGCAGCGCCGTGACTAGCGGCTACAATGAGCAGTTCTTC. Its translation: CASSAVTSGYNEQFF.

CDR3 sequence: CASSQDRASGIHEQYF. In DNA form, the CDR3 reads TGCGCCAGCAGCCAAGATAGGGCCAGCGGGATCCACGAGCAGTACTTC. The chain recombines TRBV4-3 with TRBJ2-7, with TRBD2 identical over 7 bases. CDR3 size: 16 residues. Germline V gives CDR1 LGHNA, CDR2 YSLEER. The V and J ends lost 0 bases and 5 bases, in that order; junction bases with no gene match: 10.

The chain combines TRBV7-9 with TRBJ2-3; the D gene is possibly TRBD2 (6 bases). The CDR3 totals 14 residues. V shed 4 bases and J shed 6 bases, with 14 bases lying between them. The germline V gene has CDR1 SEHNR and CDR2 FQNEAQ (reference sequence). In DNA, the CDR3 is TGTGCCAGCAGCTCCACGGGGGTCGGGGATACGCAGTATTTT. Translating gives CASSSTGVGDTQYF.

The chain is built from TRBV5-1 and TRBJ1-4; D uncertain. The V gene lost 4 bases and the J gene lost 3 bases, with 10 bases spanning the gap. This CDR3 region has 14 residues. Germline lookup yields CDR1 SGHRS and CDR2 YFSETQ. The CDR3 reads CASSPDGPNEKLFF. In DNA form, the CDR3 reads TGCGCCAGCAGCCCGGACGGACCTAATGAAAAACTGTTTTTT.

This clone was observed once. This chain joins TRBV19 and TRBJ1-5; D is possibly TRBD1 (6 bases). Germline CDR1 is LNHDA and CDR2 is SQIVND (reference sequence). The CDR3 is 14 amino acids. V was shortened by 8 bases and J by 0 bases, with 11 bases between the two germline ends. CDR3 residues: CASEDSYSNQPQHF. The CDR3 nucleotides are TGTGCCAGTGAGGACAGTTATAGCAATCAGCCCCAGCATTTT.

V and J are TRBV5-1 and TRBJ1-6, with D tentatively TRBD1 (5 bases). This CDR3 comprises 13 residues. V gave up 5 bases and J gave up 8 bases, with 11 bases separating them. Per germline, CDR1 SGHRS and CDR2 YFSETQ. Written as DNA, the CDR3 is TGCGCCAGCAGAGGAACAGGTGATTCACCCCTCCACTTT. Translating gives CASRGTGDSPLHF.

The chain is built from TRBV4-1 and TRBJ1-5; 7 bases are a match to TRBD1. The V segment lost 4 bases and the J segment 5 bases; nucleotides outside the gene matches: 5. CDR1 is MGHRA and CDR2 is YSYEKL in the germline V gene. The CDR3 loop spans 14 amino acids. The DNA of the CDR3 is TGCGCCAGCAGCCCGACAGGGCTTTATCAGCCCCAGCATTTT. Translation gives CASSPTGLYQPQHF.

This clone was observed a handful of times. V and J are TRBV25-1 and TRBJ2-6, with D possibly being TRBD1 (6 bases). V was pared by 6 bases and J by 3 bases, with 12 bases between. The CDR3 runs 15 residues. Germline V gives CDR1 MGHDK, CDR2 SYGVNS. CDR3 region: CASSHNRDGANVLTF. The CDR3, as DNA: TGTGCCAGCAGCCACAACAGGGATGGGGCCAACGTCCTGACTTTC.

The rearrangement joins TRBV11-2 to TRBJ2-1; no definite D call. V lost 4 bases, J lost 5 bases, and 9 bases lay in between. Looked up from germline, CDR1 is SGHAT and CDR2 is FQNNGV. The CDR3 loop spans 13 amino acids. CDR3 DNA: TGTGCCAGCAGCTCGAGGAAGGACAATGAGCAGTTCTTC. This codes for CASSSRKDNEQFF.

V usage is TRBV7-2 and J usage is TRBJ2-3, with 8 bases that match TRBD2. Germline loops: CDR1 SGHTA, CDR2 FQGNSA. Trimming took 2 bases from V and 7 from J; bases not matched to a gene: 8. This CDR3 comprises 15 residues. The CDR3 coding sequence is TGTGCCAGCAGCTTAAGCCCGGGAGGGCACAATACGCAGTATTTT. Its protein is CASSLSPGGHNTQYF.

V usage is TRBV11-2 and J usage is TRBJ2-3, with TRBD2 identical over 11 bases. Germline CDR1 SGHAT, CDR2 FQNNGV. The CDR3 runs to 17 residues. The V segment lost 5 bases and the J segment 2 bases; nucleotides outside the gene matches: 9. CDR3 sequence reads: CASSGLVAGGITDTQYF. The DNA for the CDR3 is TGTGCCAGCAGCGGGTTGGTAGCGGGGGGGATCACAGATACGCAGTATTTT. The full variable domain, its missing parts supplied by reference TRBV11-2 and TRBJ2-3, is EAGVAQSPRYKIIEKRQSVAFWCNPISGHATLYWYQQILGQGPKLLIQFQNNGVVDDSQLPKDRFSAERLKGVDSTLKIQPAKLEDSAVYLCASSGLVAGGITDTQYFGPGTRLTVL.

V gene TRBV6-5 combines with J gene TRBJ2-2; a possible D gene is TRBD2 (5 bases). Germline CDR1 MNHEY, CDR2 SVGAGI. This CDR3 contains 15 residues. With 7 bases removed from V and 4 bases from J, the gap between germline ends came to 16 bases. The CDR3 bases are TGTGCCAGCATCCACTCGAGGGCCGCCACCGGGGAGCTGTTTTTT. This translates into CASIHSRAATGELFF.

This chain connects TRBV6-5 to TRBJ2-7; 8 bases fit TRBD1. The V and J ends lost 6 bases and 3 bases, in that order; junction bases with no gene match: 4. The CDR3 has 13 amino acids. Germline-derived CDR1 and CDR2 are MNHEY and SVGAGI. The CDR3 here is CASSHGQGYEQYF. In DNA, the CDR3 is TGTGCCAGCAGCCACGGACAGGGCTACGAGCAGTACTTC.

This rearrangement joins TRBV5-4 to TRBJ2-2; TRBD1 or TRBD2 may be the D gene (6 bases each). Between the trimmed V and J ends, which lost 4 bases and 0 bases, there was a span of 16 bases. CDR3 length equals 17 residues. Germline V CDR1 and CDR2: SGHNT, YYREEE (reference sequence). For the CDR3, the DNA is TGTGCCAGCAGCCAAGGGGGGAGCCAGACGAACACCGGGGAGCTGTTTTTT. Its protein product is CASSQGGSQTNTGELFF.

J is TRBJ1-6 and V is TRBV2; the D is unclear. This CDR3 contains 15 residues. Germline V CDR1 and CDR2: SNHLY, FYNNEI. Trimming stripped 6 bases from V and 5 bases from J, with 14 bases between. The CDR3 spells CASRPLGINNSPLHF. DNA for the CDR3: TGTGCCAGCAGACCCCTGGGGATTAATAATTCACCCCTCCACTTT.

The J gene is TRBJ2-1, the V gene TRBV29-1; a possible D gene is TRBD2 (6 bases). Germline V lookup: CDR1 SQVTM, CDR2 ANQGSEA. The CDR3 consists of 15 residues. Trimming pared 4 bases from V and 3 bases from J, leaving 16 bases between. The CDR3 spells CSVGAAEGHYNEQFF. DNA of the CDR3: TGCAGCGTTGGAGCAGCGGAGGGTCACTACAATGAGCAGTTCTTC.

The V gene is TRBV3-1 (or the pseudogene TRBV3-2), the J gene TRBJ2-7; 10 nucleotides match TRBD2. The junction had 0 bases not matched to a gene; V was cut back by 6 bases and J by 4 bases. Looked up from germline, CDR1 is LGHDT and CDR2 is YNNKEL (reference sequence). This CDR3 has 12 residues. The CDR3 is CASRTSGYEQYF. CDR3 coding DNA: TGTGCCAGCAGGACTAGCGGGTACGAGCAGTACTTC.